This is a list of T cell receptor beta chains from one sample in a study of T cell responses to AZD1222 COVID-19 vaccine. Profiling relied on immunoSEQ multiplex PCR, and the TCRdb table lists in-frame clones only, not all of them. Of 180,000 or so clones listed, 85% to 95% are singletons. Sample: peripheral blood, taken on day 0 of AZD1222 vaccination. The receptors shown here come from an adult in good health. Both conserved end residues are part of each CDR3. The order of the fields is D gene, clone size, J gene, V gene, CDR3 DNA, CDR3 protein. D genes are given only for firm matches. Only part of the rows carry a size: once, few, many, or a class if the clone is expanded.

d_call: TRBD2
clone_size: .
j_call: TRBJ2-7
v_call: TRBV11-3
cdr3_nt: TGTGCCAGCAGCTTAGAATCCCCCGGGACTAGATGGGCAGGCTCCTACGAGCAGTACTTC
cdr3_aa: CASSLESPGTRWAGSYEQYF

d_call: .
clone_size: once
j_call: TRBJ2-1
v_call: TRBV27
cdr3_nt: TGTGCCAGCCGCAGAGATGTACACAATGAGCAGTTCTTC
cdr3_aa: CASRRDVHNEQFF

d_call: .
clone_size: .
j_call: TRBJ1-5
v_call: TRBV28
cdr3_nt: TGTGCCAGCAGTTCCCGGCAGCCCCAGCATTTT
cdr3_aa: CASSSRQPQHF

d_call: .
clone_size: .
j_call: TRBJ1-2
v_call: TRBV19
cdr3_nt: TGTGCCAGTAGTATACCCGGGGAAGTGGGCTATGGCTACACCTTC
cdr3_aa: CASSIPGEVGYGYTF

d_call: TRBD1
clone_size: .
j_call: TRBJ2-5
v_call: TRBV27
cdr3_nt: TGTGCCAGCAGTTTGTACCGACAGGGAATGAAAGAGACCCAGTACTTC
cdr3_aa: CASSLYRQGMKETQYF

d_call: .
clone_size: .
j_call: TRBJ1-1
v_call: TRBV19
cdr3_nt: TGTGCCAGTACCCAACAGGGATTGGTCACTGAAGCTTTCTTT
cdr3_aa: CASTQQGLVTEAFF

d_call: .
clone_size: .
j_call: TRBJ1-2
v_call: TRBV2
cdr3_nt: TGTGCCAGCAGTGACCGGGACACCTATGGCTACACCTTC
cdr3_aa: CASSDRDTYGYTF

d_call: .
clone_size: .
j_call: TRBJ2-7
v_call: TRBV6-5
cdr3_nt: TGTGCCAGCAGAAACTCCTACGAGCAGTACTTC
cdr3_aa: CASRNSYEQYF

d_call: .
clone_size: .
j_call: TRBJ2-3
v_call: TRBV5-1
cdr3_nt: TGCGCCAGCAGGACTAGCACAGATACGCAGTATTTT
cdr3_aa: CASRTSTDTQYF

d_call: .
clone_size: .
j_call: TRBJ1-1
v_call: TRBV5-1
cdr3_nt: TGCGCCAGCAGCGCGGAGGCCATGAACACTGAAGCTTTCTTT
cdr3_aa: CASSAEAMNTEAFF

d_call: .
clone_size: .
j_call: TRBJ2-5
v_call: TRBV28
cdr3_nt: TGTGCCAGCAGTTCCTCCCCCTCGGAGCGGGCCCAAGAGACCCAGTACTTC
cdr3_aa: CASSSSPSERAQETQYF

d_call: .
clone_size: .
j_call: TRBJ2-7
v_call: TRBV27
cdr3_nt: TGTGCCACCCCTTTGGACTACGAGCAGTACTTC
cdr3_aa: CATPLDYEQYF

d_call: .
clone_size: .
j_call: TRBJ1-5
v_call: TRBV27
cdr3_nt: TGTGCCAGCAGGGACAGCATTAATCAGCCCCAGCATTTT
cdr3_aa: CASRDSINQPQHF

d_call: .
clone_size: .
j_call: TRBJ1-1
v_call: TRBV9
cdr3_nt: TGTGCCAGCAGCGTAGGACGGACGGGGAACACTGAAGCTTTCTTT
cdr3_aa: CASSVGRTGNTEAFF

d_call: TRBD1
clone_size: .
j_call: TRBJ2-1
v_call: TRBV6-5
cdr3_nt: TGTGCCAGCAGTTACCGGACAGGGACCCACAATGAGCAGTTCTTC
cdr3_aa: CASSYRTGTHNEQFF

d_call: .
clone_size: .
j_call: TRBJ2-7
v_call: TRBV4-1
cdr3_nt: TGCGCCAGCAGCCAGGCCAGGGGGGACGAGCAGTACTTC
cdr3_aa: CASSQARGDEQYF

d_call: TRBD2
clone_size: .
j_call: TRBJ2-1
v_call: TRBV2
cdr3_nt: TGTGCCACCCGAGCGGGAGGTGTTTACAATGAGCAGTTCTTC
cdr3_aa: CATRAGGVYNEQFF

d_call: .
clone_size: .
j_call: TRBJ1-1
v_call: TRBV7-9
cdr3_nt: TGTGCCAGCAACGAGAACACTGAAGCTTTCTTT
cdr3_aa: CASNENTEAFF

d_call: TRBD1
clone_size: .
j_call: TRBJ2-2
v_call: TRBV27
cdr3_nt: TGTGCCAGCAGTGCTAGGGGGCAGGGGAACACCGGGGAGCTGTTTTTT
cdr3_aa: CASSARGQGNTGELFF

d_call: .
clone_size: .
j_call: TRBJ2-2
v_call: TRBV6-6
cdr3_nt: TGTGCCAGCAGTCCGAGAGGGGGGATAGGCACCGGGGAGCTGTTTTTT
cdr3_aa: CASSPRGGIGTGELFF

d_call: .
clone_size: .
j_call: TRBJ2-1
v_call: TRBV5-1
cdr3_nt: TGCGCCAGCAGCTTGGTCTTCTCGACTACCACCTTGCAAGATGAGCAGTTCTTC
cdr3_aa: CASSLVFSTTTLQDEQFF

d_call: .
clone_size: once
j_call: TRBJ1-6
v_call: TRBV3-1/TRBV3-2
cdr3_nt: TGTGCCAGCAGCCAAGGCCAGATCTATAATTCACCCCTCCACTTT
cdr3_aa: CASSQGQIYNSPLHF

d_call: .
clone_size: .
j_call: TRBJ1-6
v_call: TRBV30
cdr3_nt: TGTGCCTGGAGTGTTGGTAGGGTCTATAATTCACCCCTCCACTTT
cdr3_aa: CAWSVGRVYNSPLHF

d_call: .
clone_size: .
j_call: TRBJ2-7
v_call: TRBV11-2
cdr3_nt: TGTGCCAGCAGCTTAGCGGGATTAGGGACCTACGAGCAGTACTTC
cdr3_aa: CASSLAGLGTYEQYF

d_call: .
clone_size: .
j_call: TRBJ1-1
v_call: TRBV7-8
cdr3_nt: TGTGCCAGCAGCTTAAGGGGCACTGAAGCTTTCTTT
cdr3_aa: CASSLRGTEAFF

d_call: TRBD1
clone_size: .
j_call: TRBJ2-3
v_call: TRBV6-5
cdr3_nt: TGTGCCAGCAGCCATCGAGGACAGGTTCCGGATACGCAGTATTTT
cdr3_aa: CASSHRGQVPDTQYF

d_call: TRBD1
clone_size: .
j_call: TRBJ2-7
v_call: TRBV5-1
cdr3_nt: TGCGCCAGCAGCCCTGAACAGGGGGCTTTGCCTCAATGGAGCGCCTACGAGCAGTACTTC
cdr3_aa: CASSPEQGALPQWSAYEQYF

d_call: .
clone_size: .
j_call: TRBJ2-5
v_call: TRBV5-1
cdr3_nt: TGCGCCAGCAGCTTGACACAGGGAAGGGGAGAGACCCAGTACTTC
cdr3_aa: CASSLTQGRGETQYF

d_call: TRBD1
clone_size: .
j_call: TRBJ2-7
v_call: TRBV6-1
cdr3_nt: TGTGCCAGCAGTGAATACGGTGGGACAGGGGCCTCCTACGAGCAGTACTTC
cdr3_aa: CASSEYGGTGASYEQYF

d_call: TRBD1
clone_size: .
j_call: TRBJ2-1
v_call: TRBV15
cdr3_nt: TGTGCCACCAGCAGAGATCCCGGACAGGGCGACAATGAGCAGTTCTTC
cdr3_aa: CATSRDPGQGDNEQFF

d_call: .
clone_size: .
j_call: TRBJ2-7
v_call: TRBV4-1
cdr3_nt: TGCGCCAGCAGCCAGGATTTTAACAGGCCCTACGAGCAGTACTTC
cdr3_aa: CASSQDFNRPYEQYF

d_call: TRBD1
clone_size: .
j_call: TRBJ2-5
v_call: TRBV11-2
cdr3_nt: TGTGCCAGCAGCTCCGGACAGGGCGCGACCCAGTACTTC
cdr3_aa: CASSSGQGATQYF

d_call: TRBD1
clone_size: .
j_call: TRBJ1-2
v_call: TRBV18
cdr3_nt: TGTGCCAGCTCACTTAGGACAGGGACCGGCTACACCTTC
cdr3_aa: CASSLRTGTGYTF

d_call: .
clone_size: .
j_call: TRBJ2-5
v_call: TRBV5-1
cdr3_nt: TGCGCCAGCAGCCCGACGGGAACCGGAGGGGAGACCCAGTACTTC
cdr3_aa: CASSPTGTGGETQYF

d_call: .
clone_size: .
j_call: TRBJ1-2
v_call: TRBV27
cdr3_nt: TGTGCCAGCAGTCCCCGGGACATAGCTAACTATGGCTACACCTTC
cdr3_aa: CASSPRDIANYGYTF

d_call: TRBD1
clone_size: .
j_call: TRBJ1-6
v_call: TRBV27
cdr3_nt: TGTGCCAGCGCCAGGGGGCCGCTATATAATTCACCCCTCCACTTT
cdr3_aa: CASARGPLYNSPLHF

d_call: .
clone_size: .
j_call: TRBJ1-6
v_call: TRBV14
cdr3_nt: TGTGCCAGCAGCCCTCAGCTGGGGAAATCACCCCTCCACTTT
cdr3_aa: CASSPQLGKSPLHF

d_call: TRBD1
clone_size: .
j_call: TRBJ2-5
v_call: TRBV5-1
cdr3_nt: TGCGCCAGCAGCGGGACAGGGGTCGTAGAGACCCAGTACTTC
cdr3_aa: CASSGTGVVETQYF

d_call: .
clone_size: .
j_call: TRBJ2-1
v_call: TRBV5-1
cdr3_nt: TGCGCCAGCAGCAGGGACGAGAGCTCCTACAATGAGCAGTTCTTC
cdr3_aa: CASSRDESSYNEQFF

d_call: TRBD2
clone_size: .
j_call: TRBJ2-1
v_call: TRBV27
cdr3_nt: TGTGCCAGCAGCCCCATGGGACTAGCGGGAAATGAGCAGTTCTTC
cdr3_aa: CASSPMGLAGNEQFF

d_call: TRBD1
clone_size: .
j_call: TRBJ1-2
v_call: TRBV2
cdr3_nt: TGTGCCAGCTACGGGACAGGCACATCGTACTATGGCTACACCTTC
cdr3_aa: CASYGTGTSYYGYTF

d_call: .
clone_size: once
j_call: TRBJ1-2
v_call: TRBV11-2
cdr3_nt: TGTGCCAGCAGCACTGGGCCCTCTTATGGCTACACCTTC
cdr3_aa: CASSTGPSYGYTF

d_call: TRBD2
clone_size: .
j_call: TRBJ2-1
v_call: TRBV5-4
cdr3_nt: TGTGCCACACTTCGAGCGGGAGCGAGTGGTGAGCAGTTCTTC
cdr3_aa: CATLRAGASGEQFF

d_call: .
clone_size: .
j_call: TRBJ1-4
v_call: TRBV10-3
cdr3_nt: TGTGCCATCAGTCCACCAGGGTCCTCTGAAAAACTGTTTTTT
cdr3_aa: CAISPPGSSEKLFF

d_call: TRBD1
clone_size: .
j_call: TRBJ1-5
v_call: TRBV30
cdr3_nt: TGTGCCTGGGTACAGGCCCTCGACAGGGGTCAGCCCCAGCATTTT
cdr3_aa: CAWVQALDRGQPQHF

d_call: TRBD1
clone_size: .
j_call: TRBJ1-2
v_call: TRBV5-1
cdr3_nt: TGCGCCAGCAGCTCCCAAGCGACAGGGGGTCTGTATGGCTACACCTTC
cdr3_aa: CASSSQATGGLYGYTF

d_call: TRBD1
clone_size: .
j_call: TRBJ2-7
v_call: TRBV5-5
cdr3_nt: TGTGCCAGCAGCTTCTTGACAGGGTCCGACGAGCAGTACTTC
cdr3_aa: CASSFLTGSDEQYF

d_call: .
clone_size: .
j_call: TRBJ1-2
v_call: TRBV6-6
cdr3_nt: TGTGCCAGCAGTTACTCGATAACAGGGATGGACGGCTACACCTTC
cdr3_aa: CASSYSITGMDGYTF

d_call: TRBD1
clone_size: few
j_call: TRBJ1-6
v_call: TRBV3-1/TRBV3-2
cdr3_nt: TGTGCCAGCAGCCAAGAGACAGGGAGGAATTCACCCCTCCACTTT
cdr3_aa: CASSQETGRNSPLHF

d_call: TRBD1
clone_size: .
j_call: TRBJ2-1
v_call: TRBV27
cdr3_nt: TGTGCCAGCAGTACGGGACAGGGGAATGAGCAGTTCTTC
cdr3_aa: CASSTGQGNEQFF

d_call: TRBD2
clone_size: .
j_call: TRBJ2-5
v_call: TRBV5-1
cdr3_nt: TGCGCCAGCAGCTTGAGGGGCGGACTAGTCGCGGAGACCCAGTACTTC
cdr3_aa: CASSLRGGLVAETQYF

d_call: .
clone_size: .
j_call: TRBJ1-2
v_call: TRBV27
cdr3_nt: TGTGCCAGCAGACTATCAATCAACTATGGCTACACCTTC
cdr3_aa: CASRLSINYGYTF

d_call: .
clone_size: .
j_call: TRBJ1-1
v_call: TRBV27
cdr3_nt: TGTGCCAGCAGTTGGGGGGACGATGCTTTCTTT
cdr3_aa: CASSWGDDAFF

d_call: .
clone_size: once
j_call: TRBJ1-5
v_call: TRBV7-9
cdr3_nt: TGTGCCAGCAGCTTAGACCTGGGGTTGGGTCAGCCCCAGCATTTT
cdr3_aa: CASSLDLGLGQPQHF

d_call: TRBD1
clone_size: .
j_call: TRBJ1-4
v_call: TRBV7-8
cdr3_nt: TGTGCCAGCAGCTTTGACAGGGTCGAGGATGAAAAACTGTTTTTT
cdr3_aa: CASSFDRVEDEKLFF

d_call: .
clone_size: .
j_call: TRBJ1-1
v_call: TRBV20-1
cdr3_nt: TGCAGTGCTAGTCGCGGTAAGAACACTGAAGCTTTCTTT
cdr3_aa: CSASRGKNTEAFF

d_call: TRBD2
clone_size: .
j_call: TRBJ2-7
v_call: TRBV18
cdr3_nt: TGTGCCAGCTCCTCGCTCGGACTAGCGGGAGACAAGCAGTACTTC
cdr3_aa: CASSSLGLAGDKQYF

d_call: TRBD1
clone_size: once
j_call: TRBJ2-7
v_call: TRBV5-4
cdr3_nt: TGTGCCAGCAGCTCACCCGACAGGGGGCGGTACGAGCAGTACTTC
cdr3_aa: CASSSPDRGRYEQYF